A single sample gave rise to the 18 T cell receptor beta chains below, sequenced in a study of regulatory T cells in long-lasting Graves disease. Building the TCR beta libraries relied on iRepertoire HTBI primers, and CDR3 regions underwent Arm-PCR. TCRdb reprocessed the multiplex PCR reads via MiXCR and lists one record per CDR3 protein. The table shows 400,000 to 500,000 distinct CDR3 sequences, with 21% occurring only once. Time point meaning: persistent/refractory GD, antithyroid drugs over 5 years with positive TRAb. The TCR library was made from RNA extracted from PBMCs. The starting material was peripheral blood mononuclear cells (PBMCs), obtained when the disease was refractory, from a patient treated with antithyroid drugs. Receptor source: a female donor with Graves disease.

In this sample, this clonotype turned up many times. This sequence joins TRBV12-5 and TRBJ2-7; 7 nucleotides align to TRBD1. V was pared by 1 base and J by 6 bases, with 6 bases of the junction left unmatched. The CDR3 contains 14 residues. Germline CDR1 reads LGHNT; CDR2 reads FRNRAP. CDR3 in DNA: TGTGCTAGTGGTTTGGGGGACAGTCCAAGCGAGCAGTACTTC. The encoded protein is CASGLGDSPSEQYF. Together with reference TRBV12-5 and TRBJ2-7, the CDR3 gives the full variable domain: DARVTQTPRHKVTEMGQEVTMRCQPILGHNTVFWYRQTMMQGLELLAYFRNRAPLDDSGMPKDRFSAEMPDATLATLKIQPSEPRDSAVYFCASGLGDSPSEQYFGPGTRLTVT.

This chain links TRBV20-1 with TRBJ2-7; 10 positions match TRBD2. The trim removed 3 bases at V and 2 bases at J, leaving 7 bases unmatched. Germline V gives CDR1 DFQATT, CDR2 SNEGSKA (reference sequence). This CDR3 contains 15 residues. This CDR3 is CSARRLAGETYEQYF. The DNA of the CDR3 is TGCAGTGCTAGGAGGCTAGCGGGAGAAACCTACGAGCAGTACTTC.

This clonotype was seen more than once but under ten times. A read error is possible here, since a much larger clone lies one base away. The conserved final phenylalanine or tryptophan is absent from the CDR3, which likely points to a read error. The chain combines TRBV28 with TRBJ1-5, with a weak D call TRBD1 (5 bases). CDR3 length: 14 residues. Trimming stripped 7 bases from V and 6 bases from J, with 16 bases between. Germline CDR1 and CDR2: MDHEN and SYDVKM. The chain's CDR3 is CASIPGGRSQPQHS. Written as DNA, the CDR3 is TGTGCCAGCATTCCCGGGGGTAGGAGTCAGCCCCAGCATTCT.

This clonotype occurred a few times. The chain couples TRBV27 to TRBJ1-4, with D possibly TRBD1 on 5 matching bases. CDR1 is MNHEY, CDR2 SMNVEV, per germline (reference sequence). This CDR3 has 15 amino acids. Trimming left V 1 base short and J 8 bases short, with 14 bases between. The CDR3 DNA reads TGTGCCAGCAGTTTATTCGGGGGGGGGGACGAAAAACTGTTTTTT. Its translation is CASSLFGGGDEKLFF.

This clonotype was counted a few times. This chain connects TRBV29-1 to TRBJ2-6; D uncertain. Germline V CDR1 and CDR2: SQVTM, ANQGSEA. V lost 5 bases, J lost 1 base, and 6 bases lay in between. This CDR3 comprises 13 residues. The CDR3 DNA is TGCAGCGTTTGGAGTTCTGGGGCCAACGTCCTGACTTTC. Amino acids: CSVWSSGANVLTF.

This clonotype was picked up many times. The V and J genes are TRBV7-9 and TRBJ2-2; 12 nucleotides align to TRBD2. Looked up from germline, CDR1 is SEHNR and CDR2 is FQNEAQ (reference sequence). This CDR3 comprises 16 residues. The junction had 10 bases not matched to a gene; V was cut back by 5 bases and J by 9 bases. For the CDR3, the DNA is TGTGCCAGCAGCCCTGGACTAGCGGGAAAGGTTCGGGAGCTGTTTTTT. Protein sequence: CASSPGLAGKVRELFF.

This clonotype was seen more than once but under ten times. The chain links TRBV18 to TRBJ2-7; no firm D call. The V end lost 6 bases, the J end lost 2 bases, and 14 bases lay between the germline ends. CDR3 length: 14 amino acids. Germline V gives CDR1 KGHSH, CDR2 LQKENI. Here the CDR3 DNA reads TGTGCCAGCTCCCAGCCCCCTAATGCCTACGAGCAGTACTTC. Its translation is CASSQPPNAYEQYF.

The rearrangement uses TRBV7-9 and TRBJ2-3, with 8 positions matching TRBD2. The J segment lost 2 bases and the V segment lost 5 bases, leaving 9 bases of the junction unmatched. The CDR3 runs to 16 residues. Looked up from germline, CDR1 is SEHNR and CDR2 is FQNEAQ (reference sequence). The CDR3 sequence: CASSKWERELTDTQYF. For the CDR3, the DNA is TGTGCCAGCAGCAAATGGGAGCGGGAGCTCACAGATACGCAGTATTTT.

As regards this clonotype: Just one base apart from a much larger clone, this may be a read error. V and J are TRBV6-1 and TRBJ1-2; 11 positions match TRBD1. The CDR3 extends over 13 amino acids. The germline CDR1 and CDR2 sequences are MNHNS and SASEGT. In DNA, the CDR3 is TGTGCCAGCATAGGACAGGGGGCGGGTGGCTGCACCTTC. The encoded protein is CASIGQGAGGCTF.

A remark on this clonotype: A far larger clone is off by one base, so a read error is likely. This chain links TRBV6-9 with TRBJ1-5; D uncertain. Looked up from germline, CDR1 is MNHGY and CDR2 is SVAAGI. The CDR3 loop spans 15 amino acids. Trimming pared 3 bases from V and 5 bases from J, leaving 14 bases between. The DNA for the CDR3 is TGTGCCAGCAGTTACGAGCGGGGAGGCGATCAGCCCCAGCATTTT. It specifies CASSYERGGDQPQHF.

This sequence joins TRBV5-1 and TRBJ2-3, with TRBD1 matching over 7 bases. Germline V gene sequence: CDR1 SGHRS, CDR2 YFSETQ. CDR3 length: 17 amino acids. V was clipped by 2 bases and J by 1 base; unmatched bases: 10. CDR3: CASSLEVRGPGTDTQYF. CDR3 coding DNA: TGCGCCAGCAGCTTAGAGGTTAGGGGGCCAGGCACAGATACGCAGTATTTT.

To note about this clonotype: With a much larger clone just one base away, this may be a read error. The CDR3 spells CASSLPGRGPSRETQCF. In DNA form, the CDR3 reads TGTGCCAGCAGCCTCCCGGGGCGGGGGCCCTCCCGGGAGACCCAGTGCTTC. The V and J genes are TRBV7-8 and TRBJ2-5; the D gene is possibly TRBD2 (7 bases). The CDR3 contains 17 residues. The germline V gene encodes CDR1 SGHVS and CDR2 FQNEAQ.

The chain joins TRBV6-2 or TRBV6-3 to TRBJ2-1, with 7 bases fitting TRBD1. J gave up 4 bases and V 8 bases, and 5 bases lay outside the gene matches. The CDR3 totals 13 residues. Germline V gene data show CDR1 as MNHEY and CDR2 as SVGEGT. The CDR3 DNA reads TGTGCCAGCCACCGGACAGGTTACAATGAGCAGTTCTTC. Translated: CASHRTGYNEQFF.

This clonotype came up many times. For the CDR3, the DNA is TGTGCCAGCAAAGGGACAACTGGAAACACCATATATTTT. It yields the protein CASKGTTGNTIYF. The rearrangement links TRBV27 to TRBJ1-3, with D maybe TRBD1 (6 bases). The CDR3 contains 13 residues. The V end lost 7 bases, the J end lost 2 bases, and 9 bases lay between the germline ends. Germline CDR1 reads MNHEY; CDR2 reads SMNVEV (reference sequence).

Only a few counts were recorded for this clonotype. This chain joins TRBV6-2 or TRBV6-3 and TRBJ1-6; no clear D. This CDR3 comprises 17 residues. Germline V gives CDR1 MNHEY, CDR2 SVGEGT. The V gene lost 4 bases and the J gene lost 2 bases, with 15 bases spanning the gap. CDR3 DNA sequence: TGTGCCAGCAGTTCGCTGGGTAAGGGAACCTATAATTCACCCCTCCACTTT. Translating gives CASSSLGKGTYNSPLHF.

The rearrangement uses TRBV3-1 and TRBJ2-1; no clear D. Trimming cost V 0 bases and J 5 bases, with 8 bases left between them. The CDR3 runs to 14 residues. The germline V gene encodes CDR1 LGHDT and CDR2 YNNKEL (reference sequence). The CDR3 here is CASSQDIWNNEQFF. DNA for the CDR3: TGTGCCAGCAGCCAAGATATCTGGAACAATGAGCAGTTCTTC.

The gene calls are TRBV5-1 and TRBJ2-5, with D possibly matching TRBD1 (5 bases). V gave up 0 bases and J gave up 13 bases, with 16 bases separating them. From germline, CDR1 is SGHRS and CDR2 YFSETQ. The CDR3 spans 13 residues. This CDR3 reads CASSLGAQGPSYF. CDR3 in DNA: TGCGCCAGCAGCTTGGGGGCTCAGGGTCCCTCGTACTTC.

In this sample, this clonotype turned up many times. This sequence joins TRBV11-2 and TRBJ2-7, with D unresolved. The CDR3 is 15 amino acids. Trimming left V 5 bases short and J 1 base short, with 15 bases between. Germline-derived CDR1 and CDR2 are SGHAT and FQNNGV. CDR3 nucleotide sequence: TGTGCCAGCAGCCCCGCGTTCTCTCCGTCCTACGAGCAGTACTTC. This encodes CASSPAFSPSYEQYF.